A single sample gave rise to the 30 T cell receptor beta chains below, sequenced in a study of CD8 T cells in Susac syndrome. cDNA came from approximately 0.5 to 1 ug RNA primed by random hexamers. TCRdb passed the immunoSEQ multiplex PCR reads through MiXCR, listing each CDR3 protein once. Found here are some 240,000 distinct CDR3 sequences, less than 96% of them singletons; the top ten hold approximately 0.094%. Sequenced material: CD4+ T cells from PBMCs. The receptors here all came from a human donor with Susac syndrome.

This sequence joins TRBV9 and TRBJ1-3; D is undetermined. The CDR3 has 15 amino acids. Germline V gene data show CDR1 as SGDLS and CDR2 as YYNGEE. V lost 4 bases to trimming and J lost 0 bases, with 11 bases between them. This CDR3 is CASSTQSNSGNTIYF. In nucleotides, the CDR3 is TGTGCCAGCAGCACCCAATCGAACTCTGGAAACACCATATATTTT.

This clonotype was observed once. This chain uses TRBV6-5 with TRBJ2-7; D might be TRBD2 (6 bases). This CDR3 contains 14 residues. CDR1 is MNHEY, CDR2 SVGAGI, per germline. The V end lost 6 bases, the J end lost 4 bases, and 16 bases lay between the germline ends. CDR3 nucleotides: TGTGCCAGCAGCCGGCGGGACTTCGGGTACGAGCAGTACTTC. This encodes CASSRRDFGYEQYF.

This clonotype was seen only a few times. This rearrangement joins TRBV29-1 to TRBJ2-7; 8 bases match TRBD2. This CDR3 contains 12 residues. Per germline, CDR1 SQVTM and CDR2 ANQGSEA. The junction had 4 bases not matched to a gene; V was cut back by 6 bases and J by 3 bases. CDR3 sequence: CSVTGGVYEQYF. DNA of the CDR3: TGCAGCGTCACGGGAGGGGTCTACGAGCAGTACTTC.

V usage is TRBV7-2 and J usage is TRBJ2-5, with D possibly being TRBD1 or TRBD2 (5 bases each). The V and J ends lost 1 base and 5 bases respectively, with 8 bases between them. The CDR3 length is 13 residues. CDR1 is SGHTA and CDR2 is FQGNSA in the germline V gene. As DNA, the CDR3 is TGTGCCAGCAGCTTAGTCGGGGCGGAGACCCAGTACTTC. This gives the protein CASSLVGAETQYF.

The rearrangement joins TRBV28 to TRBJ2-3, with 8 positions matching TRBD1. Germline CDR1 MDHEN, CDR2 SYDVKM. CDR3 size: 17 residues. With V trimmed by 1 base and J by 3 bases, 9 bases remained unmatched. The CDR3 region has the DNA TGTGCCAGCAGTTTATTTTATCAGGGGGCCGGGACAGATACGCAGTATTTT. Translated, it gives CASSLFYQGAGTDTQYF. Using reference TRBV28 and TRBJ2-3 for the parts outside the CDR3, the full variable domain is DVKVTQSSRYLVKRTGEKVFLECVQDMDHENMFWYRQDPGLGLRLIYFSYDVKMKEKGDIPEGYSVSREKKERFSLILESASTNQTSMYLCASSLFYQGAGTDTQYFGPGTRLTVL.

V gene TRBV30 combines with J gene TRBJ1-1; D gene unclear. Germline V gives CDR1 GTSNPN, CDR2 SVGIG (reference sequence). V lost 3 bases and J 0 bases, leaving 17 bases between the germline ends. There are 16 residues in the CDR3. The CDR3 coding sequence is TGTGCCTGGAGACCCCCTGGTGGACTCATGAACACTGAAGCTTTCTTT. This encodes CAWRPPGGLMNTEAFF. Complete variable domain (other parts from reference TRBV30 and TRBJ1-1): SQTIHQWPATLVQPVGSPLSLECTVEGTSNPNLYWYRQAAGRGLQLLFYSVGIGQISSEVPQNLSASRPQDRQFILSSKKLLLSDSGFYLCAWRPPGGLMNTEAFFGQGTRLTVV.

J is TRBJ1-2 and V is TRBV12-3 or TRBV12-4; D is unresolved. There are 13 residues in the CDR3. V was shortened by 8 bases and J by 13 bases, with 23 bases between the two germline ends. The CDR3 sequence is CASSQKIQRSLTF. CDR3 DNA: TGTGCCAGCTCACAGAAGATTCAAAGGTCTCTCACCTTC.

The chain is built from TRBV29-1 and TRBJ1-1; D is perhaps TRBD1 (5 bases). The germline V gene has CDR1 SQVTM and CDR2 ANQGSEA. The CDR3 is made up of 11 amino acids. Trimming removed 7 bases from V and 5 bases from J, with 11 bases in between. CDR3 sequence reads: CSATEGTEAFF. As DNA, the CDR3 is TGCAGCGCTACCGAGGGGACTGAAGCTTTCTTT. The whole variable domain, remainder taken from reference TRBV29-1 and TRBJ1-1, is SAVISQKPSRDICQRGTSLTIQCQVDSQVTMMFWYRQQPGQSLTLIATANQGSEATYESGFVIDKFPISRPNLTFSTLTVSNMSPEDSSIYLCSATEGTEAFFGQGTRLTVV.

The gene calls are TRBV25-1 and TRBJ1-4; TRBD1 agrees at 10 bases. Germline V CDR1 and CDR2: MGHDK, SYGVNS. CDR3 length equals 16 residues. J gave up 10 bases and V 4 bases, and 12 bases lay outside the gene matches. CDR3 in DNA: TGTGCCAGCAGTGTACAATCCGGGACAGGGGTGGGAAAACTGTTTTTT. Residues: CASSVQSGTGVGKLFF. The complete variable domain, with remaining parts taken from reference TRBV25-1 and TRBJ1-4, reads EADIYQTPRYLVIGTGKKITLECSQTMGHDKMYWYQQDPGMELHLIHYSYGVNSTEKGDLSSESTVSRIRTEHFPLTLESARPSHTSQYLCASSVQSGTGVGKLFFGSGTQLSVL.

The gene calls are TRBV28 and TRBJ1-5, with D hard to call. Germline-derived CDR1 and CDR2 are MDHEN and SYDVKM. The CDR3 extends over 19 amino acids. The germline V and J ends were trimmed by 6 bases and 0 bases, with 24 bases remaining between them. In DNA form, the CDR3 reads TGTGCCAGCAGGCTGATGAGAAGTCGTGCACTCTCTAGCAATCAGCCCCAGCATTTT. As protein: CASRLMRSRALSSNQPQHF. The full variable domain, in which reference TRBV28 and TRBJ1-5 provide the parts outside the CDR3, is DVKVTQSSRYLVKRTGEKVFLECVQDMDHENMFWYRQDPGLGLRLIYFSYDVKMKEKGDIPEGYSVSREKKERFSLILESASTNQTSMYLCASRLMRSRALSSNQPQHFGDGTRLSIL.

This chain joins TRBV6-6 and TRBJ2-7; D gene unclear. This CDR3 contains 15 residues. Deletions cut 0 bases from V and 0 bases from J, with 9 bases between. Germline V gene sequence: CDR1 MNHNY, CDR2 SVGAGI (reference sequence). The CDR3 is CASSYSNPSSYEQYF. DNA for the CDR3: TGTGCCAGCAGTTACTCGAACCCGAGCTCCTACGAGCAGTACTTC.

The chain carries TRBV5-1 and TRBJ1-2; maybe TRBD1 (5 bases). The CDR3 is 14 residues long. The germline gives CDR1 SGHRS, CDR2 YFSETQ. V was clipped by 3 bases and J by 4 bases, with 13 bases between them. CDR3 sequence reads: CASSSDSPRYGYTF. The CDR3 DNA sequence: TGCGCCAGCAGCTCCGACAGCCCCCGCTATGGCTACACCTTC. The complete variable domain, with remaining parts taken from reference TRBV5-1 and TRBJ1-2, reads KAGVTQTPRYLIKTRGQQVTLSCSPISGHRSVSWYQQTPGQGLQFLFEYFSETQRNKGNFPGRFSGRQFSNSRSEMNVSTLELGDSALYLCASSSDSPRYGYTFGSGTRLTVV.

The V and J genes are TRBV3-1 and TRBJ2-7; D is undetermined. CDR1 and CDR2 (germline): LGHDT, YNNKEL (reference sequence). The CDR3 is made up of 15 amino acids. V gave up 0 bases and J gave up 2 bases, with 11 bases separating them. The CDR3 sequence is CASSQDPAKAYEQYF. The DNA of the CDR3 is TGTGCCAGCAGCCAAGATCCAGCGAAGGCCTACGAGCAGTACTTC.

The V call is TRBV30, the J call TRBJ2-7, with D tentatively TRBD1 or TRBD2 (6 bases each). The CDR3 contains 14 residues. With 5 bases removed from V and 2 bases from J, the gap between germline ends came to 16 bases. Germline V lookup: CDR1 GTSNPN, CDR2 SVGIG (reference sequence). CDR3 protein: CAWGRGQGPYEQYF. DNA of the CDR3: TGTGCCTGGGGCCGGGGGCAGGGACCCTACGAGCAGTACTTC. The full variable domain, with the rest looked up from reference TRBV30 and TRBJ2-7, is SQTIHQWPATLVQPVGSPLSLECTVEGTSNPNLYWYRQAAGRGLQLLFYSVGIGQISSEVPQNLSASRPQDRQFILSSKKLLLSDSGFYLCAWGRGQGPYEQYFGPGTRLTVT.

The CDR3 nucleotides are TGTGCCAGCAGTTGGGCACCAAAGGTGACTGAAGCTTTCTTT. This sequence encodes CASSWAPKVTEAFF. The genes are TRBV6-5 and TRBJ1-1; unclear D gene. V was shortened by 4 bases and J by 5 bases, with 14 bases between the two germline ends. This CDR3 is 14 amino acids long. Germline CDR1 and CDR2: MNHEY and SVGAGI.

The CDR3 sequence: CASSTGGPVDTQYF. Here the CDR3 DNA reads TGTGCCAGCAGCACGGGAGGGCCGGTAGATACGCAGTATTTT. The J gene is TRBJ2-3, the V gene TRBV28; 8 bases line up with TRBD2. The length of the CDR3 is 14 residues. Germline-derived CDR1 and CDR2 are MDHEN and SYDVKM. Trimming at V came to 6 bases and at J to 5 bases, leaving 7 bases not matched to a gene.

The V and J genes are TRBV30 and TRBJ1-1; unclear D gene. Germline-derived CDR1 and CDR2 are GTSNPN and SVGIG (reference sequence). V gave up 4 bases and J gave up 8 bases, with 14 bases separating them. CDR3 length equals 12 residues. As DNA, the CDR3 is TGTGCCTGGACCGACCGAACGGCGGAAGCTTTCTTT. Translating it yields CAWTDRTAEAFF.

This chain uses TRBV14 with TRBJ1-1; D possibly corresponds to TRBD1 (6 bases). The ends were cut back, 5 bases at V and 4 bases at J, with 11 bases in the middle. The CDR3 is 13 residues long. The germline gives CDR1 SGHDN, CDR2 FVKESK. CDR3 sequence: CASSVQGSTEAFF. CDR3 sequence (DNA): TGTGCCAGCAGCGTGCAGGGGAGCACTGAAGCTTTCTTT. Using reference TRBV14 and TRBJ1-1 for the parts outside the CDR3, the full variable domain is EAGVTQFPSHSVIEKGQTVTLRCDPISGHDNLYWYRRVMGKEIKFLLHFVKESKQDESGMPNNRFLAERTGGTYSTLKVQPAELEDSGVYFCASSVQGSTEAFFGQGTRLTVV.

This chain links TRBV20-1 with TRBJ1-1; D remains ambiguous. The germline V gene has CDR1 DFQATT and CDR2 SNEGSKA (reference sequence). This CDR3 is built from 13 residues. The V and J ends lost 0 bases and 1 base respectively, with 6 bases between them. The CDR3 nucleotides read TGCAGTGCTAGAGAATGGACGAACACTGAAGCTTTCTTT. Translation: CSAREWTNTEAFF.

This rearrangement joins TRBV3-1 to TRBJ2-7; unclear D gene. CDR1 LGHDT and CDR2 YNNKEL come from the germline V gene (reference sequence). There are 14 residues in the CDR3. Trimming removed 4 bases from V and 1 base from J, with 11 bases in between. The CDR3 sequence is CASSPRLGSYEQYF. DNA for the CDR3: TGTGCCAGCAGCCCAAGACTGGGGTCCTACGAGCAGTACTTC.

The chain has TRBV27 and TRBJ1-1; TRBD1 matches 7 bases. Germline V gene sequence: CDR1 MNHEY, CDR2 SMNVEV (reference sequence). CDR3 length equals 15 residues. Trimming cost V 6 bases and J 0 bases; bases outside gene matches: 7. CDR3 residues: CASRRTGLVNTEAFF. The CDR3 region has the DNA TGTGCCAGCAGGAGGACAGGACTGGTGAACACTGAAGCTTTCTTT.

J is TRBJ2-3 and V is TRBV20-1; D is unresolved. Germline V gene sequence: CDR1 DFQATT, CDR2 SNEGSKA (reference sequence). This CDR3 has 13 residues. V was cut by 8 bases and J by 1 base, with 13 bases left in between. As DNA, the CDR3 is TGCAGTCGGAGTTCCCTTGGCACAGATACGCAGTATTTT. Translating gives CSRSSLGTDTQYF.

The rearrangement uses TRBV30 and TRBJ1-5; no definite D call. The length of the CDR3 is 14 residues. Germline values: CDR1 GTSNPN, CDR2 SVGIG (reference sequence). V was trimmed by 0 bases and J by 7 bases, leaving 13 bases between them. Here the CDR3 reads CAWSVPAEHQPQHF. As DNA, the CDR3 is TGTGCCTGGAGTGTACCGGCAGAACACCAGCCCCAGCATTTT.

The genes are TRBV29-1 and TRBJ2-7, with 8 bases matching TRBD2. V lost 6 bases, J lost 2 bases, and 12 bases stayed unmatched. CDR1 and CDR2 (germline): SQVTM, ANQGSEA. This CDR3 comprises 15 residues. The CDR3 protein is CSVDNSGGPTYEQYF. The DNA of the CDR3 is TGCAGCGTGGATAATTCGGGAGGGCCAACCTACGAGCAGTACTTC.

The rearrangement links TRBV12-3 or TRBV12-4 to TRBJ1-1; a possible D gene is TRBD1 (6 bases). Trimming cost V 6 bases and J 0 bases, with 11 bases left between them. The CDR3 spans 14 residues. In nucleotides, the CDR3 is TGTGCCAGCAGCCCGGGGGACATGAACACTGAAGCTTTCTTT. It yields the protein CASSPGDMNTEAFF.

This chain's CDR3 is CSAAPQGAHTDTQYF. DNA of the CDR3: TGCAGCGCTGCACCTCAGGGGGCCCACACAGATACGCAGTATTTT. The rearrangement links TRBV29-1 to TRBJ2-3, with 8 bases lining up with TRBD1. Germline CDR1 is SQVTM and CDR2 is ANQGSEA. Trimming removed 7 bases from V and 2 bases from J; junction bases left unmatched: 11. The CDR3 runs to 15 residues.

V gene TRBV5-6 combines with J gene TRBJ1-2; D remains unclear. V was shortened by 1 base and J by 7 bases, with 14 bases between the two germline ends. CDR3 length: 14 amino acids. Germline V CDR1 and CDR2: SGHDT, YYEEEE. CDR3 amino acids: CASSLSDRVGGYTF. CDR3 coding DNA: TGTGCCAGCAGCTTGTCGGATCGGGTCGGTGGCTACACCTTC.

In DNA form, the CDR3 reads TGCAGCGTTGAAACAGAAACTAATGAAAAACTGTTTTTT. Its translation: CSVETETNEKLFF. The V call is TRBV29-1, the J call TRBJ1-4, with D uncertain. Germline CDR1 is SQVTM and CDR2 is ANQGSEA. Trimming took off 2 bases at V and 1 base at J, with 5 bases between the two ends. The CDR3 contains 13 residues.

The V gene is TRBV24-1, the J gene TRBJ2-5; possibly TRBD1 or TRBD2 for D (5 bases each). V was clipped by 5 bases and J by 4 bases, with 13 bases between them. From germline, CDR1 is KGHDR and CDR2 SFDVKD. The CDR3 has 14 residues. The CDR3 sequence: CATSGSGTGETQYF. The DNA for the CDR3 is TGTGCCACCAGTGGTTCAGGGACGGGAGAGACCCAGTACTTC.

V usage is TRBV3-1 and J usage is TRBJ2-3, with D perhaps assigned TRBD1 or TRBD2 (5 bases each). The CDR3 length is 12 residues. V gave up 0 bases and J gave up 13 bases, with 11 bases separating them. The germline V gene encodes CDR1 LGHDT and CDR2 YNNKEL (reference sequence). CDR3 sequence (DNA): TGTGCCAGCAGCCAAGAGAGGGGCAGGGAGTATTTT. Translation gives CASSQERGREYF.